Sample share makes the clone carrying this TCR beta chain medium-sized. Its antigen remains unidentified. Unsorted bulk tissue, about 20-32 mg of it, served as the source for co-extraction of RNA and DNA. The sample originates from a study of tumor-infiltrating lymphocytes in primary liver carcinoma. Overall study: Patients comprised men and women whose ages fell between 30 and 69 years.

Study-wide points: Top-250-clone fractions were significantly higher in tumors than in blood (p = 0.039). Reduced overlap was seen in tumor-adjacent and tumor-blood pairs versus tumor region pairs.

With 2 bases removed from V and 0 bases from J, the gap between germline ends came to 18 bases. Germline V CDR1 and CDR2: SGHNT, YYREEE (reference sequence). CDR3 length: 18 amino acids. cDNA specific to TCR beta was made from approximately 0.55 ug of total RNA, with a constant-region primer employed for priming. Each TCR beta library was derived from three nested multiplex PCR rounds that employed slightly modified ARM-PCR. The opening two PCR rounds, roughly 11 cycles each, paired TRBV1-TRBV30 forward primers with a C-beta reverse primer. TCRdb redid the calling of the multiplex PCR reads with MiXCR, one entry per CDR3 protein. In the table there are roughly 20,000 distinct CDR3 sequences, over 65% of which are singletons.

The chain carries TRBV5-4 and TRBJ2-1; the D gene is possibly TRBD2 (7 bases). Sequences were obtained from liver tumor tissue from sampling region 1. Subset reported: tumor region T1, superior pole. The clonotype comes from a middle-aged man with primary liver carcinoma and hepatitis B virus infection. Here the CDR3 DNA reads TGTGCCAGCAGCTTAGGGGGGGCGGCCCTGAGCTCCTACAATGAGCAGTTCTTC. Protein: CASSLGGAALSSYNEQFF.